The 20 T cell receptor beta chains below all came from one sample that was sequenced in a study of vaccination effects on CD4 cells after COVID-19. These TCRs are of unknown antigen specificity. Sequencing used immunoSEQ multiplex PCR; TCRdb keeps in-frame clones, though not all of them. The table lists tens of thousands of clones, about 80% of them singletons. ViraFEST expansion of antigen-specific CD4+ T cells with viral peptide pools preceded sequencing. At the end of about ten days of culture, CD4+ T cells were isolated. Participants received two doses of either the BNT162b2 or mRNA-1273 vaccine. The sample was CD4+ T cells from PBMCs cultured with HCoV-229E spike peptides, taken after COVID-19 vaccination. These receptors originate from a human donor who received a COVID-19 vaccine.

A few counts support this clone. The chain links TRBV18 to TRBJ2-7; D possibly matches TRBD1 or TRBD2 (6 bases each). CDR1 KGHSH and CDR2 LQKENI come from the germline V gene. This CDR3 comprises 16 residues. Trimming removed 2 bases at V and 2 bases at J, with 16 bases between. The CDR3 reads CASSPWAEGQTYEQYV. CDR3 bases: TGTGCCAGCTCACCATGGGCGGAGGGACAAACCTACGAGCAGTACGTC.

This chain uses TRBV3-1 (or the pseudogene TRBV3-2) with TRBJ1-5; D may be TRBD1 (5 bases). Deletions cut 0 bases from V and 0 bases from J, with 15 bases between. The CDR3 has 18 residues. Per the germline V gene, CDR1 is LGHDT and CDR2 is YNNKEL (reference sequence). Here the CDR3 reads CASSQERDGTTSNQPQHF. The CDR3 nucleotides are TGTGCCAGCAGCCAAGAAAGGGACGGCACTACTAGCAATCAGCCCCAGCATTTT.

The J gene is TRBJ1-3, the V gene TRBV30; unclear D gene. Trimming took off 2 bases at V and 0 bases at J, with 5 bases between the two ends. The CDR3 is 13 amino acids. CDR1 and CDR2 (germline): GTSNPN, SVGIG (reference sequence). The CDR3 sequence: CAWSLASGNTIYF. CDR3 DNA: TGTGCCTGGAGTTTGGCCTCTGGAAACACCATATATTTT.

The V gene is TRBV29-1, the J gene TRBJ2-3, with D possibly being TRBD2 (6 bases). This CDR3 contains 14 residues. CDR1 is SQVTM and CDR2 is ANQGSEA in the germline V gene. The V end was cut by 8 bases, the J end by 0 bases, with 15 bases between. The CDR3 nucleotides are TGCAGCTGTGGGGCCACTAGCAGCACAGATACGCAGTATTTT. Protein: CSCGATSSTDTQYF.

This clone was detected a few times. The genes are TRBV7-8 and TRBJ1-3; TRBD1 is a possible D gene (5 bases). Per the germline V gene, CDR1 is SGHVS and CDR2 is FQNEAQ. The CDR3 is 14 amino acids. Between the trimmed V and J ends, which lost 5 bases and 2 bases, there was a span of 10 bases. Here the CDR3 reads CASSRRGTGNTIYF. The CDR3 region has the DNA TGTGCCAGCAGCCGCCGGGGGACTGGAAACACCATATATTTT.

The chain recombines TRBV18 with TRBJ2-6; D is possibly TRBD1 or TRBD2 (5 bases each). With 4 bases removed from V and 2 bases from J, the gap between germline ends came to 18 bases. The CDR3 has 18 residues. Germline CDR1 is KGHSH and CDR2 is LQKENI. The CDR3: CASSLTASLGAGANVLTF. The CDR3 region has the DNA TGTGCCAGCTCACTTACTGCTTCTCTGGGGGCTGGGGCCAACGTCCTGACTTTC.

The V gene is TRBV6-6, the J gene TRBJ2-2, with D tentatively TRBD1 (6 bases). In germline, CDR1 is MNHNY, CDR2 SVGAGI (reference sequence). The CDR3 has 14 amino acids. Trimming took off 8 bases at V and 2 bases at J, with 12 bases between the two ends. In nucleotides, the CDR3 is TGTGCCAGCCATGGACAGAGAAACACCGGGGAGCTGTTTTTT. This encodes CASHGQRNTGELFF.

The chain is built from TRBV19 and TRBJ1-3; a possible D gene is TRBD1 (5 bases). CDR3 length: 15 residues. Per the germline V gene, CDR1 is LNHDA and CDR2 is SQIVND (reference sequence). Trimming shortened V by 6 bases and J by 0 bases, and 12 bases separated the two germline ends. The CDR3 bases are TGTGCCAGTAGACCCGACAGCAACTCTGGAAACACCATATATTTT. It yields the protein CASRPDSNSGNTIYF.

The chain carries TRBV18 and TRBJ1-2; TRBD1 aligns across 7 bases. V dropped 4 bases and J dropped 8; count of bases not matched to a gene: 13. Germline loops: CDR1 KGHSH, CDR2 LQKENI. The CDR3 has 15 residues. This CDR3 reads CASSQDSGTANGYTF. CDR3 DNA sequence: TGTGCCAGCTCACAAGACTCCGGGACAGCCAACGGCTACACCTTC. Supplemented by reference TRBV18 and TRBJ1-2, the full variable domain reads NAGVMQNPRHLVRRRGQEARLRCSPMKGHSHVYWYRQLPEEGLKFMVYLQKENIIDESGMPKERFSAEFPKEGPSILRIQQVVRGDSAAYFCASSQDSGTANGYTFGSGTRLTVV.

The chain couples TRBV24-1 to TRBJ2-7; the D gene is possibly TRBD1 (5 bases). CDR1 and CDR2 (germline): KGHDR, SFDVKD. CDR3 size: 13 residues. Trimming removed 0 bases from V and 6 bases from J, with 8 bases in between. The CDR3 DNA sequence: TGTGCCACCAGTGATTTGCAGGGTATCGAGCAGTACGTC. It encodes CATSDLQGIEQYV.

The V gene is TRBV6-5, the J gene TRBJ2-5, with 8 nucleotides matching TRBD1. Per germline, CDR1 MNHEY and CDR2 SVGAGI. Trimming took 5 bases from V and 9 from J; bases not matched to a gene: 2. The length of the CDR3 is 11 residues. The CDR3 bases are TGTGCCAGCAGTCAGGGACAGGCCCAGTACTTC. Its protein product is CASSQGQAQYF.

V is TRBV7-3 and J is TRBJ2-1, with 8 bases fitting TRBD2. Germline V gene lookup returns CDR1 SGHTA and CDR2 FQGTGA. V dropped 2 bases and J dropped 4; count of bases not matched to a gene: 4. The CDR3 contains 15 residues. CDR3 bases: TGTGCCAGCAGCTTAGGCGGGGGGCAATACAATGAGCAGTTCTTC. Translation: CASSLGGGQYNEQFF.

A single count supports this clone. The CDR3 loop is CASSLRTGLGQPQHF. CDR3 DNA sequence: TGTGCCAGCAGCTTAAGGACAGGGTTGGGTCAGCCCCAGCATTTT. The J gene is TRBJ1-5, the V gene TRBV7-8; 8 bases agree with TRBD1. Losses at the gene ends were 2 bases for V and 6 bases for J; bases not matched to a gene: 6. The CDR3 spans 15 residues. CDR1 and CDR2 (germline): SGHVS, FQNEAQ.

Written as DNA, the CDR3 is TGTGCCAGCAGTGAACGGCCTACCCAGTACTTC. Translated, it gives CASSERPTQYF. This chain uses TRBV2 with TRBJ2-5, with no clear D. Germline loops: CDR1 SNHLY, CDR2 FYNNEI. Trimming took off 2 bases at V and 8 bases at J, with 6 bases between the two ends. The CDR3 consists of 11 residues. Supplemented by reference TRBV2 and TRBJ2-5, the full variable domain reads EPEVTQTPSHQVTQMGQEVILRCVPISNHLYFYWYRQILGQKVEFLVSFYNNEISEKSEIFDDQFSVERPDGSNFTLKIRSTKLEDSAMYFCASSERPTQYFGPGTRLLVL.

This chain connects TRBV5-1 to TRBJ2-5; tentatively, D is TRBD1 or TRBD2 (5 bases each). The germline V gene has CDR1 SGHRS and CDR2 YFSETQ. There are 14 residues in the CDR3. V lost 4 bases and J 1 base, leaving 11 bases between the germline ends. CDR3 sequence: CASSHGTAQETQYF. DNA for the CDR3: TGCGCCAGCAGCCACGGGACGGCCCAAGAGACCCAGTACTTC. Variable domain in full (rest from reference TRBV5-1 and TRBJ2-5): KAGVTQTPRYLIKTRGQQVTLSCSPISGHRSVSWYQQTPGQGLQFLFEYFSETQRNKGNFPGRFSGRQFSNSRSEMNVSTLELGDSALYLCASSHGTAQETQYFGPGTRLLVL.

The chain employs TRBV30 and TRBJ1-2, with 7 bases aligning to TRBD1. From germline, CDR1 is GTSNPN and CDR2 SVGIG (reference sequence). CDR3 length: 13 amino acids. V dropped 2 bases and J dropped 6; count of bases not matched to a gene: 6. The CDR3 sequence is CAWSKGAGNGYTF. CDR3 nucleotide sequence: TGTGCCTGGAGTAAGGGGGCAGGAAATGGCTACACCTTC.

The chain has TRBV19 and TRBJ1-5, with 10 positions matching TRBD1. V lost 5 bases, J lost 2 bases, and 15 bases stayed unmatched. This CDR3 spans 19 amino acids. Looked up from germline, CDR1 is LNHDA and CDR2 is SQIVND (reference sequence). CDR3 sequence (DNA): TGTGCCAGTAGTTTCTCCGGGACAGGGGCCTTCAAAGGCAATCAGCCCCAGCATTTT. Translated: CASSFSGTGAFKGNQPQHF.

The chain combines TRBV3-1 (or the pseudogene TRBV3-2) with TRBJ2-1; D gene ambiguous. The ends were cut back, 5 bases at V and 5 bases at J, with 10 bases in the middle. CDR1 is LGHDT, CDR2 YNNKEL, per germline (reference sequence). This CDR3 comprises 13 residues. The CDR3 loop reads CASSVGRDNEQFF. The CDR3, as DNA: TGTGCCAGCAGCGTAGGAAGGGACAATGAGCAGTTCTTC.

V is TRBV7-2 and J is TRBJ1-4; no definite D call. Germline values: CDR1 SGHTA, CDR2 FQGNSA. Trimming shortened V by 5 bases and J by 4 bases, and 8 bases separated the two germline ends. The CDR3 sequence is 13 residues long. DNA of the CDR3: TGTGCCAGCAGCCGGGGTGGTAATGAAAAACTGTTTTTT. Its protein is CASSRGGNEKLFF.

The V gene is TRBV6-5, the J gene TRBJ2-1; the match to TRBD1 covers 9 bases. V dropped 6 bases and J dropped 7; count of bases not matched to a gene: 7. The germline V gene has CDR1 MNHEY and CDR2 SVGAGI. CDR3 length equals 14 residues. CDR3: CASRDQDRGNEQFF. CDR3 coding DNA: TGTGCCAGCAGGGATCAGGACAGGGGAAATGAGCAGTTCTTC.